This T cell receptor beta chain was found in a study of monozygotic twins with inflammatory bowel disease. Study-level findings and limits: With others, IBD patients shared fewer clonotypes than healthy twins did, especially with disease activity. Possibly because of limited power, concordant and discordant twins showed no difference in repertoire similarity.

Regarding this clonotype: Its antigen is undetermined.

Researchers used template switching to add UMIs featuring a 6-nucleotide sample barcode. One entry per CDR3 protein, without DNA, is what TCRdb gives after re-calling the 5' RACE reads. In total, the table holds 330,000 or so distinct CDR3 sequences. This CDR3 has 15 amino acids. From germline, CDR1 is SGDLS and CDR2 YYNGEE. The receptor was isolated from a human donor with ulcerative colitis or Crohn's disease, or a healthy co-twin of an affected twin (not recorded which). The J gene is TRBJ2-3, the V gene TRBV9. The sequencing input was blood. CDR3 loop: CASSVVPASTDTQYF.